This entry features one T cell receptor (beta chain) sequence. Antigen unknown. Expansion with viral peptide pools was applied to antigen-specific CD4+ T cells by the ViraFEST assay prior to sequencing. Isolation of CD4+ T cells took place after 10 days of culture. Of the BNT162b2 and mRNA-1273 vaccines, participants received two doses of one or the other. Cells had half their medium changed to IL-2 medium on days 3 and 7. This sample stems from a study of vaccination effects on CD4 cells after COVID-19. Sequenced by immunoSEQ multiplex PCR; TCRdb stores in-frame clones only, minus some. Found here are around 69,000 clones, about 74% of them singletons; the top ten hold about 1.6%. The CDR3 totals 11 residues. Germline V CDR1 and CDR2: SNHLY, FYNNEI. The germline V and J ends were trimmed by 4 bases and 5 bases, with 3 bases remaining between them. General study findings and limits: Late in the post-vaccination period, infection-induced and vaccine-induced clones underwent marked clonal contraction.

The V call is TRBV2, the J call TRBJ2-1; D is undetermined. This receptor was obtained from a human donor who received a COVID-19 vaccine. The starting material was CD4+ T cells from PBMCs cultured with HCoV-229E spike peptides, obtained after COVID-19 vaccination. In DNA form, the CDR3 reads TGTGCCAGCAGTGGTCACAATGAGCAGTTCTTC. It translates to CASSGHNEQFF.